This T cell receptor beta chain was identified during a study of human T cells and chemical hapten exposure (TCRdb year 2021). About the study as a whole: For sensitization, 2% DPC in acetone was applied to a 2 cm by 2 cm area of upper inner arm skin. Patch tests used Finn chambers with 0.01% DPC on the upper back, scored after 6 days by International Contact Dermatitis Research Group standards. In alopecia patients, the study followed how the peripheral blood TCR repertoire changed in vivo over primary and secondary sensitization to diphenylcyclopropenone (DPC), a hapten. Blood was sampled from patients pre-sensitization (week 0) and at 2, 6 and about 24 weeks after DPC sensitization. Alopecia areata with under or over 50% scalp involvement, alopecia totalis and alopecia universalis were represented in the patient cohort, which was mostly female. Blood for TCR sequencing was provided by twenty-nine alopecia patients at one to four time points (pre-sensitization, 2, 6 and 24 weeks). Patients additionally received weekly therapeutic DPC doses to the scalp throughout the approximately 24-week study period. Libraries were combined into a pool for sequencing, and differences in TCR yield between samples came mainly from small differences in library volumes within the pool. What the work shows at the level of the full study, not this receptor alone: DPC sensitization did not change the number of TCRs with a frequency above 1 in 1000, and there was no evidence of changes in global repertoire structure. After repeated subsampling, the strength of the expansion versus patch-test correlation and the threshold at which it became significant changed. Alopecia, a presumed autoimmune disease, was present in all patients, so the immune response of the patients might differ from that of healthy individuals. Significantly more large CDR3 similarity clusters were formed by expanded TCRs than by pre-sensitization or healthy control sets, consistent with antigen-driven responses. Patch test score was positively correlated with the number of PT1 expanded TCRs, with significance at thresholds 8, 16 and 32 but not at 4.

The library was produced with RACE. TCRdb lists the instrument as NextSeq 500. During library preparation, unique molecular identifiers were attached to individual cDNA molecules so that TCRs could be counted quantitatively and reproducibly. Each blood RNA sample was used to sequence both TCR alpha and TCR beta chains. On the authors' methods: Samples had a median of roughly 100,000 TCRs, with a range from about 20,000 to 690,600. V, J and CDR3 annotation of the TCR reads was performed with the Decombinator software suite. For the PS versus PT1 abundance plots, all samples were subsampled to the same number of TCRs (28,000). TCRs were defined as expanded if absent before sensitization and observed at least eight times at the 2-week time point. The public reads were reprocessed in TCRdb via fastp at Q25 and MiXCR, keeping in-frame beta chains. Rows matching on CDR3 protein sequence are summarized as one entry with the most common DNA and genes. TCRdb, not the authors, supplied the V and J calls. Present in this sample are approximately 82,000 distinct CDR3 sequences, about 10% of which were seen just once. The top ten constitute 3% to 4% of the sample.

This sample's time point label indicates: patch test 1, 2 weeks after DPC sensitization. The treatment or condition label corresponds to: therapeutic diphenylcyclopropenone sensitization with weekly scalp DPC. At each patch-test visit, blood was drawn before the patch test was applied. Patients were eligible if aged 18 to 70, diagnosed with alopecia and judged suitable for DPC therapy, and pregnant patients were excluded. Unfractionated whole blood was collected in Tempus Blood RNA tubes, and total RNA was extracted from that blood. This clonotype was detected many times. Its antigen specificity is not known. Base qualities are not provided; no much larger clone lies one nucleotide away. The sample was whole blood, taken in connection with sensitization to the hapten diphenylcyclopropenone (DPC). The origin of this receptor is a woman aged 60 to 75 with alopecia areata. Some clones in this sample may be carry-over from other donors' samples.

CDR3 sequence: CASSVQGLAGTDTQYF. The nucleotides read TGTGCCAGCAGCGTCCAGGGACTAGCGGGCACAGATACGCAGTATTTT. The chain couples TRBV9 to TRBJ2-3; 11 junctional bases match TRBD2. Spanning cysteine to phenylalanine, the CDR3 consists of 16 amino acids. Only the CDR3 DNA stays, 48 bases, in frame from base 1. From V the trimming removes 2 bases and from J it removes 1 base, while the gene matches leave 3 bases of the junction unaccounted for. Via the germline V gene, CDR1 is SGDLS and CDR2 YYNGEE.